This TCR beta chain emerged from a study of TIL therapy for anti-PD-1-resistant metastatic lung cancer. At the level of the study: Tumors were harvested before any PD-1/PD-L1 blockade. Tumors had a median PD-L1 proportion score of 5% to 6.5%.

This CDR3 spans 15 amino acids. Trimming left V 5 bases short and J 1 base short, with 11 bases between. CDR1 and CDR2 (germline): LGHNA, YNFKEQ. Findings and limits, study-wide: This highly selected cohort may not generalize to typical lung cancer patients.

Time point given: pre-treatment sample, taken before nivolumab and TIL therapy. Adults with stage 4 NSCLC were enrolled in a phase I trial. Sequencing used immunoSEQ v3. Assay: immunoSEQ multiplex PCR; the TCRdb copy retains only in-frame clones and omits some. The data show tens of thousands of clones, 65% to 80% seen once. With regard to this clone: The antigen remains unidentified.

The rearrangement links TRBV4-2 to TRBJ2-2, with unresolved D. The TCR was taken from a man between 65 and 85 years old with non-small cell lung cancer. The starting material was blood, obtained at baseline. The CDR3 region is CASSFQDKNTGELFF. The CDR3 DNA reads TGTGCCAGCAGCTTTCAGGATAAGAACACCGGGGAGCTGTTTTTT.